This note documents a single T cell receptor (beta chain) sequence. V dropped 3 bases and J dropped 5 bases, with 10 bases sitting between them. CDR1 is SGHVS and CDR2 is FNYEAQ in the germline V gene. This CDR3 contains 13 residues. Assay: immunoSEQ multiplex PCR; the TCRdb copy retains only in-frame clones and omits some. The repertoire holds 100,000 to 150,000 clones, with approximately 91% as singletons. The sample comes from a study of T cell responses to AZD1222 COVID-19 vaccine. The chain joins TRBV7-6 to TRBJ1-2; perhaps TRBD1 as D (5 bases). The TCR was taken from an adult who received the AZD1222 COVID-19 vaccine. Sequenced here: peripheral blood, sampled 28 days after the second AZD1222 dose. The DNA for the CDR3 is TGTGCCAGCAGCTTCGAATGGGGGTATGGCTACACCTTC. Protein: CASSFEWGYGYTF.